These 9 T cell receptor beta chains share one sample of origin, sequenced in a study of blood T cell repertoires in COVID-19. The method was immunoSEQ multiplex PCR; TCRdb's version includes in-frame clones alone and lacks a portion of them. This table holds 50,000 to 65,000 clones, around 84% found once. Sequenced sample: peripheral blood. Receptors were obtained from a man aged 50-59 years with active COVID-19.

This clone was seen a single time. The chain uses TRBV7-8 and TRBJ2-1; no clear D. CDR3 length equals 13 residues. Trimming pared 2 bases from V and 9 bases from J, leaving 11 bases between. In germline, CDR1 is SGHVS, CDR2 FQNEAQ. The CDR3 region has the DNA TGTGCCAGCAGCTTAAGTAACGCCGGTGAGCAGTTCTTC. Protein product: CASSLSNAGEQFF.

The chain recombines TRBV7-3 with TRBJ1-6; possible D gene TRBD1, 5 bases. Germline CDR1 is SGHTA and CDR2 is FQGTGA. The CDR3 spans 15 residues. Trimming pared 1 base from V and 10 bases from J, leaving 14 bases between. DNA of the CDR3: TGTGCCAGCAGCTTAAATCCAGGGTCAAAATCACCCCTCCACTTT. Protein product: CASSLNPGSKSPLHF. The whole variable domain, remainder taken from reference TRBV7-3 and TRBJ1-6, is GAGVSQTPSNKVTEKGKYVELRCDPISGHTALYWYRQSLGQGPEFLIYFQGTGAADDSGLPNDRFFAVRPEGSVSTLKIQRTERGDSAVYLCASSLNPGSKSPLHFGNGTRLTVT.

The chain combines TRBV5-4 with TRBJ2-7; D ambiguous. This CDR3 contains 13 residues. CDR1 and CDR2 from the germline V gene are SGHNT and YYREEE (reference sequence). The V end lost 0 bases, the J end lost 2 bases, and 6 bases lay between the germline ends. The chain's CDR3 is CASSLDSPYEQYF. CDR3 nucleotide sequence: TGTGCCAGCAGCTTGGATAGCCCCTACGAGCAGTACTTC. Complete variable domain (other parts from reference TRBV5-4 and TRBJ2-7): ETGVTQSPTHLIKTRGQQVTLRCSSQSGHNTVSWYQQALGQGPQFIFQYYREEENGRGNFPPRFSGLQFPNYSSELNVNALELDDSALYLCASSLDSPYEQYFGPGTRLTVT.

The genes are TRBV5-4 and TRBJ1-2, with 10 bases matching TRBD1. CDR1 SGHNT and CDR2 YYREEE come from the germline V gene (reference sequence). This CDR3 is 14 amino acids long. The V segment lost 0 bases and the J segment 6 bases; nucleotides outside the gene matches: 2. CDR3 amino acids: CASSLVGQGDGYTF. In nucleotides, the CDR3 is TGTGCCAGCAGCTTGGTCGGACAGGGGGATGGCTACACCTTC.

The chain joins TRBV18 to TRBJ2-5; TRBD1 matches at 11 bases. V was clipped by 1 base and J by 5 bases; unmatched bases: 3. Germline V lookup: CDR1 KGHSH, CDR2 LQKENI. The CDR3 totals 15 residues. The CDR3 is CASSPLDRGLETQYF. CDR3 DNA: TGTGCCAGCTCACCACTGGACAGGGGGCTGGAGACCCAGTACTTC.

The chain recombines TRBV7-2 with TRBJ1-5; 7 nucleotides line up with TRBD1. Germline values: CDR1 SGHTA, CDR2 FQGNSA. V was clipped by 5 bases and J by 11 bases; unmatched bases: 9. The length of the CDR3 is 13 residues. The chain's CDR3 is CASSRDRAASQHF. The CDR3 nucleotides are TGTGCCAGCAGCCGGGACAGAGCCGCGTCCCAGCATTTT.

This clone was observed a single time. This chain joins TRBV2 and TRBJ1-1; D is perhaps TRBD1 (6 bases). The CDR3 consists of 15 residues. Trimming removed 5 bases from V and 5 bases from J, with 18 bases in between. Germline lookup yields CDR1 SNHLY and CDR2 FYNNEI. This CDR3 reads CASSFRGGGWTEAFF. The CDR3 nucleotides read TGTGCCAGCAGTTTCAGAGGGGGGGGATGGACTGAAGCTTTCTTT.

At least ten counts were recorded for this clone. V usage is TRBV3-1 (or the pseudogene TRBV3-2) and J usage is TRBJ1-6; tentative D call: TRBD1 (6 bases). Per germline, CDR1 LGHDT and CDR2 YNNKEL (reference sequence). V gave up 5 bases and J gave up 4 bases, with 12 bases separating them. The CDR3 has 15 amino acids. CDR3 DNA sequence: TGTGCCAGCAGCGGGAGGGGGGCGTATAATTCACCCCTCCACTTT. It is translated as CASSGRGAYNSPLHF.

The CDR3 spells CATSDSGQGADTQYF. The CDR3 DNA sequence: TGTGCCACCAGTGATTCCGGACAGGGTGCAGATACGCAGTATTTT. The chain combines TRBV24-1 with TRBJ2-3, with 8 nucleotides matching TRBD1. CDR3 length: 15 amino acids. The ends lost 2 bases at V and 4 bases at J; junction bases unmatched: 4. CDR1 and CDR2 from the germline V gene are KGHDR and SFDVKD.